This TCR beta chain was recovered during a study of Ad26.COV2.S vaccination and SARS-CoV-2 variants. The overall study: In the study, Ad26.COV2.S was injected intramuscularly once, or twice 56 days apart.

Findings of the study overall: Vaccinated and placebo-treated recipients had similar non-spike TCR breadth.

Of note for this clone: Its antigen is unknown.

Clones were read by immunoSEQ multiplex PCR, and TCRdb kept only the in-frame ones, dropping some. The sample consists of over 350,000 clones, 88% of them appearing once. The treatment was: roughly 20 received Ad26.COV2.S at low or high dose, single or two shots; about 5 received placebo; per-sample allocation not given. All samples were drawn on day 63, counting from the first vaccine or placebo injection. Adults aged 18-55 years in Boston included the donor. An Ad26 vector was used to express Wuhan-strain SARS-CoV-2 spike as the vaccine. The V gene's germline CDR1 is MNHEY and CDR2 SVGAGI. The CDR3 has 15 residues. The V end was cut by 7 bases, the J end by 0 bases, with 10 bases between.

This TCR came from a person aged 18-60 years who received the Ad26.COV2.S COVID-19 vaccine or a placebo. The chain carries TRBV6-5 and TRBJ1-6, with D possibly TRBD1 on 5 matching bases. Here the sequenced sample was peripheral blood, taken in a trial of Ad26.COV2.S vaccine versus placebo. In DNA form, the CDR3 reads TGTGCCAGCATGACAGAAGTCTCCTATAATTCACCCCTCCACTTT. This translates into CASMTEVSYNSPLHF.